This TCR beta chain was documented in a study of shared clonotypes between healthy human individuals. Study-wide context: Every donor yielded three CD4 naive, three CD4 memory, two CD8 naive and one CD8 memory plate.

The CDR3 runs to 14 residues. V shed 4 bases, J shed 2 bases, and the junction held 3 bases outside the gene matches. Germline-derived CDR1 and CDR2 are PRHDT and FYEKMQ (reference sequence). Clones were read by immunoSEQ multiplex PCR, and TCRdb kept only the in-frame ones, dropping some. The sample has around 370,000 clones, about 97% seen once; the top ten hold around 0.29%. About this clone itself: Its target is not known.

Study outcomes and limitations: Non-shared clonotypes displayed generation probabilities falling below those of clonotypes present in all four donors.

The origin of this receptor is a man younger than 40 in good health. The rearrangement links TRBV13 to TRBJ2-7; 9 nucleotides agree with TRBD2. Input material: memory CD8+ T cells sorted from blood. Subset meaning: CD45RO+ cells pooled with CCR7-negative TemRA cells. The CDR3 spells CASSSGLATYEQYF. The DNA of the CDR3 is TGTGCCAGCAGCTCGGGACTAGCTACCTACGAGCAGTACTTC.